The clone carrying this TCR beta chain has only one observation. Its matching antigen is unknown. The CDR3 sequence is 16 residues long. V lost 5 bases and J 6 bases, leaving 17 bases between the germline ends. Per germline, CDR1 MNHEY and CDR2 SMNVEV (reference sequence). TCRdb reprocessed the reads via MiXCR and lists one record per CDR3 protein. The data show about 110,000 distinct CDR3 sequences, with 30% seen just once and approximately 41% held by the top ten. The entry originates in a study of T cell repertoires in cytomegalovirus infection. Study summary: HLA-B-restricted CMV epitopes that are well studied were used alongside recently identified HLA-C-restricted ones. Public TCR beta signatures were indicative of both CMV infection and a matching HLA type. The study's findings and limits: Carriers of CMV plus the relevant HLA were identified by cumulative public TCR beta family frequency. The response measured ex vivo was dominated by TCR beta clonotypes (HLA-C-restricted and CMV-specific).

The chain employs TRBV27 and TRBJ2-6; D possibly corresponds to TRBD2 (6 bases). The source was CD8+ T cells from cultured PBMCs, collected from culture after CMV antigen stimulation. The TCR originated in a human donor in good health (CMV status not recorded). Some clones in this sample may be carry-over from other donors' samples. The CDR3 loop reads CASSGSTGVPANVLTF. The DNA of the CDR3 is TGTGCCAGCAGTGGGAGTACGGGGGTTCCGGCCAACGTCCTGACTTTC. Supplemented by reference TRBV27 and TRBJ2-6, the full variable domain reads EAQVTQNPRYLITVTGKKLTVTCSQNMNHEYMSWYRQDPGLGLRQIYYSMNVEVTDKGDVPEGYKVSRKEKRNFPLILESPSPNQTSLYFCASSGSTGVPANVLTFGAGSRLTVL.